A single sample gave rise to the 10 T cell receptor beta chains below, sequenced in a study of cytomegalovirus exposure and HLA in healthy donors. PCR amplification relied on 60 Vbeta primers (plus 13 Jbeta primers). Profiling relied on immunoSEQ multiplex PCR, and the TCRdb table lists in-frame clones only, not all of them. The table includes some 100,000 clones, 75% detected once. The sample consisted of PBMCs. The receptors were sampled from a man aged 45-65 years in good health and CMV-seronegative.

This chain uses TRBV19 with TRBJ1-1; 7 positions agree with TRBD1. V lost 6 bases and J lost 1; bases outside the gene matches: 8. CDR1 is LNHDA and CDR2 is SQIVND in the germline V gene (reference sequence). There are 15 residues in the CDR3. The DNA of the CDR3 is TGTGCCAGTAGACAGACAGGGTGGGGGAACACTGAAGCTTTCTTT. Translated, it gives CASRQTGWGNTEAFF.

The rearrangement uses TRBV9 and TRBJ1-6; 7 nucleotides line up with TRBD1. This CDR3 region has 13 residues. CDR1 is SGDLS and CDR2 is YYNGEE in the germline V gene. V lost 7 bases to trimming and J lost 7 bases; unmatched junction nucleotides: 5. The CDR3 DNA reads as TGTGCCAGCGGGAGACAGGGAAATTCACCCCTCCACTTT. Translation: CASGRQGNSPLHF. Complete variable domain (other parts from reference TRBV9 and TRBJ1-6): DSGVTQTPKHLITATGQRVTLRCSPRSGDLSVYWYQQSLDQGLQFLIQYYNGEERAKGNILERFSAQQFPDLHSELNLSSLELGDSALYFCASGRQGNSPLHFGNGTRLTVT.

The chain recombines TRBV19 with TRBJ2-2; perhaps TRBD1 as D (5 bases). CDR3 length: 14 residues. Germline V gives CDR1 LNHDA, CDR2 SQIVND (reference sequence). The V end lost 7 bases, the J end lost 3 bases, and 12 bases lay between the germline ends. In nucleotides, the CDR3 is TGTGCCAGTACCAGGCAGGGTGACACCGGGGAGCTGTTTTTT. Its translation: CASTRQGDTGELFF. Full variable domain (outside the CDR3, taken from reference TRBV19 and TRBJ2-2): DGGITQSPKYLFRKEGQNVTLSCEQNLNHDAMYWYRQDPGQGLRLIYYSQIVNDFQKGDIAEGYSVSREKKESFPLTVTSAQKNPTAFYLCASTRQGDTGELFFGEGSRLTVL.

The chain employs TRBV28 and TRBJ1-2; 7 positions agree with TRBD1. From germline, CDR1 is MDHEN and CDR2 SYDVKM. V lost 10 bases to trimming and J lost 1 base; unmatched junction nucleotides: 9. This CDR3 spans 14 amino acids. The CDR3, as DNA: TGTGCCACCTTGACAGGGACCATTAACTATGGCTACACCTTC. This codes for CATLTGTINYGYTF.

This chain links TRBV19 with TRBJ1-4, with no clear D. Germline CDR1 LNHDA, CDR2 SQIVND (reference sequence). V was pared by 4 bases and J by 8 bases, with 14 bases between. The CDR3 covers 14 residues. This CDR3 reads CASSTSSRREKLFF. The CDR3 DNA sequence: TGTGCCAGTAGTACCTCCAGTAGGAGAGAAAAACTGTTTTTT.

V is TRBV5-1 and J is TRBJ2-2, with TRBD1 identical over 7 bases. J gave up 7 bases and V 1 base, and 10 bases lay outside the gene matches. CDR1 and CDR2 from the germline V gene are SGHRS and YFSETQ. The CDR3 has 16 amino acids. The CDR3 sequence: CASSLRGRGSSGELFF. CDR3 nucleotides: TGCGCCAGCAGCTTGAGGGGGCGCGGATCGAGCGGGGAGCTGTTTTTT.

The CDR3 coding sequence is TGTGCCAGCGGACGGGACAGTGGCTCCTACGAGCAGTACTTC. This gives the protein CASGRDSGSYEQYF. The J gene is TRBJ2-7, the V gene TRBV2; TRBD1 matches 7 bases. The germline CDR1 and CDR2 sequences are SNHLY and FYNNEI. CDR3 size: 14 residues. After removal of 8 bases from V and 0 bases from J, the junction contained 7 bases not matched to a gene.

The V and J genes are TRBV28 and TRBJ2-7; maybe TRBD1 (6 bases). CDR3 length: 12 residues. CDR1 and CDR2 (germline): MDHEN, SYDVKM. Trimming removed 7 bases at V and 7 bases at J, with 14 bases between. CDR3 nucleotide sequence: TGTGCCAGCACCGACAGGCCAGCTGAGCAGTACTTC. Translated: CASTDRPAEQYF.

In DNA form, the CDR3 reads TGTGCCAGCTCGTGGGACAGGGTGGACACTGAAGCTTTCTTT. Its translation: CASSWDRVDTEAFF. This rearrangement joins TRBV18 to TRBJ1-1, with TRBD1 matching 9 bases. J lost 3 bases, V lost 6 bases, and 5 bases had no gene match. This CDR3 is 14 amino acids long. The germline V gene has CDR1 KGHSH and CDR2 LQKENI.

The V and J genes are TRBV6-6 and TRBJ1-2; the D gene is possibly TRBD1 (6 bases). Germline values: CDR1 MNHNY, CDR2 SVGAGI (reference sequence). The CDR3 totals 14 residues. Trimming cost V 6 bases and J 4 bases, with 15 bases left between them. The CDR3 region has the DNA TGTGCCAGCAGCCAGACAGGTGTTGGCTATGGCTACACCTTC. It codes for CASSQTGVGYGYTF.